A single sample gave rise to the 10 T cell receptor beta chains below, sequenced in a study of blood T cell repertoires in COVID-19. The method was immunoSEQ multiplex PCR; TCRdb's version includes in-frame clones alone and lacks a portion of them. The sample shows about 260,000 clones, around 87% of them seen only once. The specimen was peripheral blood. Receptor source: a man younger than 35 with active or convalescent COVID-19.

The V gene is TRBV5-4, the J gene TRBJ1-1; weak D call: TRBD1 (5 bases). Germline lookup yields CDR1 SGHNT and CDR2 YYREEE (reference sequence). This CDR3 is 15 amino acids long. V lost 0 bases to trimming and J lost 1 base, with 10 bases between them. In nucleotides, the CDR3 is TGTGCCAGCAGCTTGGGGGGGGGATCGAACACTGAAGCTTTCTTT. This codes for CASSLGGGSNTEAFF.

This clone was counted a single time. This chain joins TRBV12-3 or TRBV12-4 and TRBJ2-1, with D tentatively TRBD2 (5 bases). This CDR3 contains 12 residues. Trimming pared 2 bases from V and 15 bases from J, leaving 14 bases between. The CDR3 reads CASSLSRGLGFF. CDR3 DNA: TGTGCCAGCAGTTTAAGTCGCGGACTGGGGTTCTTC.

V gene TRBV27 combines with J gene TRBJ1-2; D is perhaps TRBD1 (6 bases). This CDR3 comprises 15 residues. The V end was cut by 5 bases, the J end by 4 bases, with 17 bases between. Germline assignment: CDR1 MNHEY and CDR2 SMNVEV (reference sequence). DNA of the CDR3: TGTGCCAGCAGTCAACGGCCGGGACACATCTATGGCTACACCTTC. Encoded protein: CASSQRPGHIYGYTF.

This chain joins TRBV24-1 and TRBJ2-7, with D possibly being TRBD1 (6 bases). The CDR3 totals 16 residues. Trimming stripped 5 bases from V and 1 base from J, with 17 bases between. Germline-derived CDR1 and CDR2 are KGHDR and SFDVKD. CDR3 loop: CATSAPDRKGSYEQYF. The CDR3 DNA sequence: TGTGCCACCAGTGCGCCGGACAGAAAAGGTTCCTACGAGCAGTACTTC.

The chain is built from TRBV24-1 and TRBJ1-2; the D is unclear. Germline CDR1 KGHDR, CDR2 SFDVKD. The V and J ends lost 1 base and 7 bases respectively, with 3 bases between them. The CDR3 loop spans 11 amino acids. CDR3 sequence reads: CATSDLLGYTF. Written as DNA, the CDR3 is TGTGCCACCAGTGATTTACTTGGCTACACCTTC.

This chain uses TRBV19 with TRBJ1-2; TRBD1 matches 8 bases. Germline-derived CDR1 and CDR2 are LNHDA and SQIVND (reference sequence). Germline trimming cut 2 bases from V and 1 base from J; bases unmatched to any gene: 6. This CDR3 region has 16 residues. The CDR3 region is CASSIREDRDNYGYTF. In nucleotides, the CDR3 is TGTGCCAGTAGTATAAGGGAGGACAGGGATAACTATGGCTACACCTTC.

The J gene is TRBJ2-1, the V gene TRBV19, with TRBD2 as a possible D gene (7 bases). The CDR3 runs 14 residues. Between the trimmed V and J ends, which lost 8 bases and 0 bases, there was a span of 11 bases. Germline CDR1 LNHDA, CDR2 SQIVND (reference sequence). The CDR3, as DNA: TGTGCCAGTCGTGGGGGGGCCTCCTACAATGAGCAGTTCTTC. Translating it yields CASRGGASYNEQFF.

The genes are TRBV19 and TRBJ2-2, with 7 positions matching TRBD1. This CDR3 region has 15 residues. The germline gives CDR1 LNHDA, CDR2 SQIVND (reference sequence). V trimming: 9 bases; J trimming: 3 bases; junction bases outside the gene matches: 10. In DNA, the CDR3 is TGTGCCAGCCGAACCGGGACAGTGGACACCGGGGAGCTGTTTTTT. Its translation: CASRTGTVDTGELFF.

The V call is TRBV7-3, the J call TRBJ2-3; D is uncertain. Looked up from germline, CDR1 is SGHTA and CDR2 is FQGTGA. Trimming took 11 bases from V and 6 from J, leaving 21 bases between them. This CDR3 contains 14 residues. Here the CDR3 DNA reads TGTGCCTCCCGAGGCGTCCAACCCGGGGATACGCAGTATTTT. It translates to CASRGVQPGDTQYF.

The chain has TRBV3-1 (or the pseudogene TRBV3-2) and TRBJ2-5; 8 positions match TRBD1. The CDR3 length is 15 residues. V lost 0 bases, J lost 5 bases, and 5 bases stayed unmatched. Germline loops: CDR1 LGHDT, CDR2 YNNKEL (reference sequence). The CDR3 reads CASSQENRGAETQYF. For the CDR3, the DNA is TGTGCCAGCAGCCAAGAAAACAGGGGGGCGGAGACCCAGTACTTC.